These T cell receptor beta chains were read from a single sample in a study of cytomegalovirus exposure and HLA in healthy donors. Clones were read by immunoSEQ multiplex PCR, and TCRdb kept only the in-frame ones, dropping some. The sample records fewer than 45,000 clones, 60% to 70% being singletons. The sample taken for sequencing was PBMCs. The source is a man aged 40-55 years in good health and CMV-seronegative. Both conserved end residues are part of each CDR3. D genes are given only for firm matches. Size is omitted from some rows. Given values are once, few, many or a class for expanded clones.

clone size	D gene	V gene	J gene	CDR3 DNA	CDR3 protein
NA	NA	TRBV4-3	TRBJ1-2	TGCGCCAGCAGCTATGAGGAGGGAGATGCCTATGGCTACACCTTC	CASSYEEGDAYGYTF
NA	NA	TRBV6-5	TRBJ2-7	TGTGCCAGCAGTTACTCCCCTGGCGGGTACGAGCAGTACTTC	CASSYSPGGYEQYF
NA	NA	TRBV2	TRBJ1-1	TGTGCCAGCACGGGGGAGCAGGGAAGGGGACGTACTGAAGCTTTCTTT	CASTGEQGRGRTEAFF
few	TRBD2	TRBV4-2	TRBJ2-3	TGTGCCAGCAGGCACACTAGCGGGGGAAACACAGATACGCAGTATTTT	CASRHTSGGNTDTQYF
NA	TRBD1	TRBV30	TRBJ1-5	TGTGCCTGGAGTTGGGGGACAGCTAGGGGCAATCAGCCCCAGCATTTT	CAWSWGTARGNQPQHF
few	NA	TRBV14	TRBJ2-1	TGTGCCAGCAGCCAGGATTACAGGGAGACCCCCAATGAGCAGTTCTTC	CASSQDYRETPNEQFF
few	NA	TRBV2	TRBJ2-1	TGTGCCAGCCTACTGGACAGAGGTGAGCAGTTCTTC	CASLLDRGEQFF
NA	NA	TRBV11-2	TRBJ2-4	TGTGCCAGCAGCTTATTAGTTTACAGGAACATTCAGTACTTC	CASSLLVYRNIQYF
NA	NA	TRBV29-1	TRBJ1-2	TGCAGCGCCCCTCTTGGGGGGGGCTACACCTTC	CSAPLGGGYTF
few	NA	TRBV28	TRBJ1-5	TGTGCCAGCAGTTTATCGGCAGGGGTTCAGCCCCAGCATTTT	CASSLSAGVQPQHF
NA	NA	TRBV7-9	TRBJ1-2	TGTGCCAGCAGTTACGCTGGGGGGGTGGGAGATGGCTACACCTTC	CASSYAGGVGDGYTF
few	TRBD1	TRBV9	TRBJ2-1	TGTGCCAGCAGCGCGACAGGGGTCCGCGATGAGCAGTTCTTC	CASSATGVRDEQFF
NA	TRBD2	TRBV4-1	TRBJ2-2	TGCGCCAGCAGCCAAGATCGGGGGGGTCAGGGGCCCGGGGAGCTGTTTTTT	CASSQDRGGQGPGELFF
few	NA	TRBV11-3	TRBJ2-6	TGTGCCAGCAGCTCCTCGGGGGCTGGGGCCAACGTCCTGACTTTC	CASSSSGAGANVLTF